The clone carrying this T cell receptor beta chain was detected only once. The data stem from a study of blood T cell repertoires in COVID-19. Overall study context: T cells, B-cell-depleted T cells, or PBMCs provided the cDNA or gDNA that served as material.

The study drew participants aged roughly 18 to 95 years from fewer than 30 US areas. Sequencing used immunoSEQ multiplex PCR; TCRdb keeps in-frame clones, though not all of them. This sample has some 400,000 clones, with approximately 93% found just once. This receptor was taken from a woman aged 35 to 49 who had been exposed to COVID-19. Sequenced input: PBMCs or T cells enriched from blood (not recorded which).

This chain's CDR3 is CASSISGSKNIQYF. The CDR3 bases are TGTGCCAGTAGTATTTCGGGATCCAAAAACATTCAGTACTTC. This sequence joins TRBV19 and TRBJ2-4; possibly TRBD2 for D (5 bases). The CDR3 covers 14 residues. Germline CDR1 and CDR2: LNHDA and SQIVND (reference sequence). V lost 3 bases, J lost 2 bases, and 8 bases lay in between.